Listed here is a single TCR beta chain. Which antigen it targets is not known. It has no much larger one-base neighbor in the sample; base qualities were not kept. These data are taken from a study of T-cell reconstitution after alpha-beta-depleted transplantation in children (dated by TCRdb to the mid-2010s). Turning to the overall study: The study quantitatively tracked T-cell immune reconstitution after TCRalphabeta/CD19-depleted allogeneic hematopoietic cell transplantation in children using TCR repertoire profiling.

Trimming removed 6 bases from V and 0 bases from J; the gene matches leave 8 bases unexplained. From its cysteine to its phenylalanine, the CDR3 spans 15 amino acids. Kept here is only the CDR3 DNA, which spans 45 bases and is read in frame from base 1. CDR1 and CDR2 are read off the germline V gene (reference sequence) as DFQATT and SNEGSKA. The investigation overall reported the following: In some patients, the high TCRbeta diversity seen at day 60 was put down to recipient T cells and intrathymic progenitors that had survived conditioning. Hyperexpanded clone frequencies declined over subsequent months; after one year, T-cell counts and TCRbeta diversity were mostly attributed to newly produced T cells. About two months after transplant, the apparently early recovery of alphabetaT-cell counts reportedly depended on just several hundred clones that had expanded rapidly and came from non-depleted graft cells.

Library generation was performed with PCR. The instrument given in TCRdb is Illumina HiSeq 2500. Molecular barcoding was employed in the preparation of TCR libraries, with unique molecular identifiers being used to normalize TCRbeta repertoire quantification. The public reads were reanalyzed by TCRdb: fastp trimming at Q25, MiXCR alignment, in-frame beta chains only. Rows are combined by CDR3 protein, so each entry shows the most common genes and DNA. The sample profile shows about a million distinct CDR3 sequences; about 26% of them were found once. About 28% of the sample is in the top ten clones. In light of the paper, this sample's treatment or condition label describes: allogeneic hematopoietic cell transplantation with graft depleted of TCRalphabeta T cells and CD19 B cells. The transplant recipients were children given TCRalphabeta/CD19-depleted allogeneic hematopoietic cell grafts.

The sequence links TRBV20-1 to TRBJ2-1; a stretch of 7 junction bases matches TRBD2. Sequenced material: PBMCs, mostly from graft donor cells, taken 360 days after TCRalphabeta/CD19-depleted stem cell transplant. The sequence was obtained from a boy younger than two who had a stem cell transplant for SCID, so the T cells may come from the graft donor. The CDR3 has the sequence CSATIGGSSYNEQFF. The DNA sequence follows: TGCAGTGCGACGATCGGGGGGAGCTCCTACAATGAGCAGTTCTTC.